This T cell receptor (beta chain) was recorded in a study of radiotherapy plus CTLA-4 blockade in lung cancer. Germline V gene lookup returns CDR1 SGHDT and CDR2 YYEEEE. The V end lost 0 bases, the J end lost 1 base, and 10 bases lay between the germline ends. This CDR3 is 15 amino acids long. Data came from immunoSEQ multiplex PCR; TCRdb stores just in-frame clones and leaves some out. The sample records about 48,000 clones, approximately 86% being singletons. This chain uses TRBV5-6 with TRBJ1-2; the D gene is possibly TRBD1 (5 bases). The sequencing used peripheral blood, collected from a patient treated with radiotherapy plus ipilimumab. The receptor was isolated from a human donor with non-small cell lung cancer that progressed on radiotherapy plus ipilimumab. Some clones in this sample may be carry-over from other donors' samples. The CDR3 here is CASSLGAGGNYGYTF. DNA for the CDR3: TGTGCCAGCAGCTTGGGGGCCGGGGGTAACTATGGCTACACCTTC.